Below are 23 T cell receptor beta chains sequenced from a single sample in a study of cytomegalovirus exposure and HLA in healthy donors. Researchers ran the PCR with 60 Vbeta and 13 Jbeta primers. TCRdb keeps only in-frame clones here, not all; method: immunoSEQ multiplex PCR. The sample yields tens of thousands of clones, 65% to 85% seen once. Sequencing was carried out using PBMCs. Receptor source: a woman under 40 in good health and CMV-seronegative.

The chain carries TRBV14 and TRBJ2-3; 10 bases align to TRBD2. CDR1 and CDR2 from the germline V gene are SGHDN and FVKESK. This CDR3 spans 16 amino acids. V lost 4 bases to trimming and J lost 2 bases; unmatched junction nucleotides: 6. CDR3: CASSPLAGVHTDTQYF. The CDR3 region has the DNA TGTGCCAGCAGCCCTCTAGCGGGAGTACACACAGATACGCAGTATTTT.

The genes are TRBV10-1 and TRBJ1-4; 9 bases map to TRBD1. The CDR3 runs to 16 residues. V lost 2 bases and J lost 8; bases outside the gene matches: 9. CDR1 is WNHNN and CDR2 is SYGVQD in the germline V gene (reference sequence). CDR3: CASSENSGQGLEKLFF. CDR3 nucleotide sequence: TGCGCCAGCAGTGAGAATTCGGGACAGGGCCTCGAAAAACTGTTTTTT.

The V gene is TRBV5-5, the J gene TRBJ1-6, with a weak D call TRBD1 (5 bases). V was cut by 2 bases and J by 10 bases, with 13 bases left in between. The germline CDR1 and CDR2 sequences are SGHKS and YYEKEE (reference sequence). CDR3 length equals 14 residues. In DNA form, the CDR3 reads TGTGCCAGCAGCTTTGGAGGGGAACGGTCACCCCTCCACTTT. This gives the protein CASSFGGERSPLHF.

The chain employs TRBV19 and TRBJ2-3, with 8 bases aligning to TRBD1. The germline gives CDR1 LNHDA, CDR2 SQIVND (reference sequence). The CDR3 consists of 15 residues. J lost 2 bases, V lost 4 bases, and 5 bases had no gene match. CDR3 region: CASSTTGVPTDTQYF. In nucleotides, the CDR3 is TGTGCCAGTAGTACGACAGGGGTCCCCACAGATACGCAGTATTTT.

In DNA form, the CDR3 reads TGTGCCAGCAGCTTGCAGGGGGCCGACACTGAAGCTTTCTTT. Its protein product is CASSLQGADTEAFF. The rearrangement links TRBV7-9 to TRBJ1-1; 8 bases line up with TRBD1. CDR3 length: 14 residues. CDR1 and CDR2 (germline): SEHNR, FQNEAQ (reference sequence). After removal of 3 bases from V and 3 bases from J, the junction contained 3 bases not matched to a gene.

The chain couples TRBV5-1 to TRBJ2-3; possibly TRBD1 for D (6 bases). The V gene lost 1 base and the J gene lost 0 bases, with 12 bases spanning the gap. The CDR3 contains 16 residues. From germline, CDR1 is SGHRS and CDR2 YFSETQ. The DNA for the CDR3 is TGCGCCAGCAGCTTGAATGGGGGCCCAAGCACAGATACGCAGTATTTT. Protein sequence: CASSLNGGPSTDTQYF.

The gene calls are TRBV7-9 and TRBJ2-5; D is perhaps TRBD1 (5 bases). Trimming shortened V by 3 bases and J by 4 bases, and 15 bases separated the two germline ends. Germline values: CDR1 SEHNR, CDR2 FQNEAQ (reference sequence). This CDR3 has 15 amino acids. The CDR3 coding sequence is TGTGCCAGCAGCTTTAATCTGGGGCGTGCAGAGACCCAGTACTTC. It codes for CASSFNLGRAETQYF.

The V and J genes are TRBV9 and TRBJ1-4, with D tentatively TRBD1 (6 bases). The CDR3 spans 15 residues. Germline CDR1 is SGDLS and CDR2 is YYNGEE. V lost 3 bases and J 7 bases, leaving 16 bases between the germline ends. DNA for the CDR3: TGTGCCAGCAGCGCGAGGGGGGGGGATTCTGAAAAACTGTTTTTT. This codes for CASSARGGDSEKLFF. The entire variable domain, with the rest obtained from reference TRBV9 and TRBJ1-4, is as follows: DSGVTQTPKHLITATGQRVTLRCSPRSGDLSVYWYQQSLDQGLQFLIQYYNGEERAKGNILERFSAQQFPDLHSELNLSSLELGDSALYFCASSARGGDSEKLFFGSGTQLSVL.

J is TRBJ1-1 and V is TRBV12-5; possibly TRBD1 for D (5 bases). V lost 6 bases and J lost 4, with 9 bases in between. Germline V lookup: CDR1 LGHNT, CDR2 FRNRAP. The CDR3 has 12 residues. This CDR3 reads CASGSGLTEAFF. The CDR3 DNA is TGTGCTAGTGGCTCGGGACTCACTGAAGCTTTCTTT. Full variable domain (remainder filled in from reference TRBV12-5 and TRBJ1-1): DARVTQTPRHKVTEMGQEVTMRCQPILGHNTVFWYRQTMMQGLELLAYFRNRAPLDDSGMPKDRFSAEMPDATLATLKIQPSEPRDSAVYFCASGSGLTEAFFGQGTRLTVV.

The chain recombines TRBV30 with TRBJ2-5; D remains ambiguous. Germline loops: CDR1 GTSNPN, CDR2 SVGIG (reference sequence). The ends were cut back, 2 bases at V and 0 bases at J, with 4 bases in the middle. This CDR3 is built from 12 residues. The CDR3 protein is CAWSRYQETQYF. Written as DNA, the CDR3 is TGTGCCTGGAGTCGGTACCAAGAGACCCAGTACTTC. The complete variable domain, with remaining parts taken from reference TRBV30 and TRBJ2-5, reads SQTIHQWPATLVQPVGSPLSLECTVEGTSNPNLYWYRQAAGRGLQLLFYSVGIGQISSEVPQNLSASRPQDRQFILSSKKLLLSDSGFYLCAWSRYQETQYFGPGTRLLVL.

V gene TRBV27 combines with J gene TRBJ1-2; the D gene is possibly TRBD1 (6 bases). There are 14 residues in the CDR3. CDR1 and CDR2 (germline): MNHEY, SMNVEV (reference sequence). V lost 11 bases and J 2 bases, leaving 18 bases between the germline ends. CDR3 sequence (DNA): TGTGCCGTTAGTCGGGCAGGGGTAAACTATGGCTACACCTTC. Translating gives CAVSRAGVNYGYTF.

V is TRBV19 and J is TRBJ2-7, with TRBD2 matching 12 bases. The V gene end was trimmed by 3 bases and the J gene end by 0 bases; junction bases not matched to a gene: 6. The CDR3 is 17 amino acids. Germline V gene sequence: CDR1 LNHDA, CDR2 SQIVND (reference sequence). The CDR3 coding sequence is TGTGCCAGTAGTATGGTAGGGACTAGCGGGTTCTCCTACGAGCAGTACTTC. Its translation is CASSMVGTSGFSYEQYF. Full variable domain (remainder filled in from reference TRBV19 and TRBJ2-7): DGGITQSPKYLFRKEGQNVTLSCEQNLNHDAMYWYRQDPGQGLRLIYYSQIVNDFQKGDIAEGYSVSREKKESFPLTVTSAQKNPTAFYLCASSMVGTSGFSYEQYFGPGTRLTVT.

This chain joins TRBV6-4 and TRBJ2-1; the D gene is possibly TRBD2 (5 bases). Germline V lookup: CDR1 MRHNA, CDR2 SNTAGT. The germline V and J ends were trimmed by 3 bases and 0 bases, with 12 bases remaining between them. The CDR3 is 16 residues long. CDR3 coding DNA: TGTGCCAGCAGTGAAGGGCGGAGGAGCTCCTACAATGAGCAGTTCTTC. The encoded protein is CASSEGRRSSYNEQFF.

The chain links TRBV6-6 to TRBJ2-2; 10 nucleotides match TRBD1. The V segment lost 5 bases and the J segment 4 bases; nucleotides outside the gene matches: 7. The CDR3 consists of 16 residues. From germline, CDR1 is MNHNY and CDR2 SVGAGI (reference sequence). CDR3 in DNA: TGTGCCAGCAGTCCCCCGGGACAGGGGAGCACCGGGGAGCTGTTTTTT. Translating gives CASSPPGQGSTGELFF.

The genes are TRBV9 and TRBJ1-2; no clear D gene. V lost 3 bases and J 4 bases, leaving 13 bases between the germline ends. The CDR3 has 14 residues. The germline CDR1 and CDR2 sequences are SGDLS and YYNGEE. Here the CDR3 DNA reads TGTGCCAGCAGCGCTACCTGGGCCTCCTATGGCTACACCTTC. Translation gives CASSATWASYGYTF.

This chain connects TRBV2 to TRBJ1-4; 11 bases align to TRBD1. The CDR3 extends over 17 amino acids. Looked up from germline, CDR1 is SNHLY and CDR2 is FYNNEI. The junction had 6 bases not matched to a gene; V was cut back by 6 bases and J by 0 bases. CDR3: CASRWTGGFATNEKLFF. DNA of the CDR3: TGTGCCAGCAGGTGGACAGGGGGCTTTGCAACTAATGAAAAACTGTTTTTT.

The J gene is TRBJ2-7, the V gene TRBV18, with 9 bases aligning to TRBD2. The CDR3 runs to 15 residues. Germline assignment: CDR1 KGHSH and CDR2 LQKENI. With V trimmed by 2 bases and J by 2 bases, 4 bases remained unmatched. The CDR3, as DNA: TGTGCCAGCTCACCAGCAGCGGGGGGTGCCTACGAGCAGTACTTC. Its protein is CASSPAAGGAYEQYF.

In DNA, the CDR3 is TGCGCCAGCAGCCAAGATCGATATCCCAGTGGGGGGGAAAAACTGTTTTTT. This translates into CASSQDRYPSGGEKLFF. The chain is built from TRBV4-1 and TRBJ1-4; a possible D gene is TRBD1 (5 bases). Trimming shortened V by 0 bases and J by 8 bases, and 19 bases separated the two germline ends. Germline V lookup: CDR1 MGHRA, CDR2 YSYEKL. This CDR3 region has 17 residues.

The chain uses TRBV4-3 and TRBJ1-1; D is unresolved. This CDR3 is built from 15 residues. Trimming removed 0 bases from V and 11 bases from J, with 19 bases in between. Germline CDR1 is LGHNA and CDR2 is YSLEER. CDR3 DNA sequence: TGCGCCAGCAGCCAAGATACCGGTGGAGGGAAGGATGCTTTCTTT. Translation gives CASSQDTGGGKDAFF.

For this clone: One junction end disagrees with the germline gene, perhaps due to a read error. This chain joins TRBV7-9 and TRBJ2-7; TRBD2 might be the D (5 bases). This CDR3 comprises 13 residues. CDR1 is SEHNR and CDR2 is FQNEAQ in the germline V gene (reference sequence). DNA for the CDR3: TGTTCCAGCAGCCGTAACGGGGCCTACGAGCAGTACTTC. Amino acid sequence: CSSSRNGAYEQYF.

CDR3 DNA sequence: TGTGCCAGCAGCTTCCCGGGACAGAGGACTAGCACAGATACGCAGTATTTT. Amino acid sequence: CASSFPGQRTSTDTQYF. The J gene is TRBJ2-3, the V gene TRBV5-4, with 7 bases that match TRBD1. Germline CDR1 reads SGHNT; CDR2 reads YYREEE (reference sequence). The CDR3 has 17 residues. The J segment lost 0 bases and the V segment lost 2 bases, leaving 9 bases of the junction unmatched.

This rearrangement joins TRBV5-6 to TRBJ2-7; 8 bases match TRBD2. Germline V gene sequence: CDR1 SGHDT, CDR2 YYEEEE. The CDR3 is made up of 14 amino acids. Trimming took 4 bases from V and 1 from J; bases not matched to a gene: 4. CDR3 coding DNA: TGTGCCAGCAGCCGGGGGGGGTGGTCCTACGAGCAGTACTTC. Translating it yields CASSRGGWSYEQYF.

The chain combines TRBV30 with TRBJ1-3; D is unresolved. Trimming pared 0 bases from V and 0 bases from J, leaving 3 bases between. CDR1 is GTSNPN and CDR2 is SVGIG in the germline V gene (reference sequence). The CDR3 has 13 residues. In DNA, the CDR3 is TGTGCCTGGAGTGTTTACTCTGGAAACACCATATATTTT. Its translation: CAWSVYSGNTIYF.